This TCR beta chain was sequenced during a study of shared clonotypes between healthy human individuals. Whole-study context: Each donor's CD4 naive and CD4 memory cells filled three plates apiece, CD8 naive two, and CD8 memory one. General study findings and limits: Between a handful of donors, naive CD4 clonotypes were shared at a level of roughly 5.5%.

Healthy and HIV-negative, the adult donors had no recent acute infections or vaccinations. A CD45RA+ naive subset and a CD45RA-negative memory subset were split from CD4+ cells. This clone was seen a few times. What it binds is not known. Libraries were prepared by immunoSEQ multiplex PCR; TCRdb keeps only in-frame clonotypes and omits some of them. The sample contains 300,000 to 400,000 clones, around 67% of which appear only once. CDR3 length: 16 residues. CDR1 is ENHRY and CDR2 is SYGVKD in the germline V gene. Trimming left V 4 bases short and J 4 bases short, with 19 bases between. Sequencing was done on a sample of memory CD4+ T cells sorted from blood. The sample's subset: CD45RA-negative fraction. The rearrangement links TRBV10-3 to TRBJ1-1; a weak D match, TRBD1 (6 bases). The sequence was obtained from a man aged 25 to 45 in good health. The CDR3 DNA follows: TGTGCCATCAGTGCGTTGGGGGCAGGCTTGGGCACTGAAGCTTTCTTT. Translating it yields CAISALGAGLGTEAFF.